The source of this TCR beta chain is a study of cytomegalovirus exposure and HLA in healthy donors. PCR involved 60 Vbeta and 13 Jbeta primers. Some clones are missing from TCRdb's copy, which holds only in-frame ones; the method was immunoSEQ multiplex PCR. This table holds roughly 120,000 clones, roughly four fifths found once. The CDR3 runs 14 residues. V trimming: 4 bases; J trimming: 5 bases; junction bases outside the gene matches: 7. Germline CDR1 MNHEY, CDR2 SMNVEV (reference sequence). The V and J genes are TRBV27 and TRBJ2-5, with TRBD2 matching 7 bases. Sequenced material: PBMCs. The source of this sequence is a man in his fifties in good health and CMV-seropositive. The CDR3 DNA reads as TGTGCCAGCAGTTCCTTTGCGGGAGTCGAGACCCAGTACTTC. Translation gives CASSSFAGVETQYF.